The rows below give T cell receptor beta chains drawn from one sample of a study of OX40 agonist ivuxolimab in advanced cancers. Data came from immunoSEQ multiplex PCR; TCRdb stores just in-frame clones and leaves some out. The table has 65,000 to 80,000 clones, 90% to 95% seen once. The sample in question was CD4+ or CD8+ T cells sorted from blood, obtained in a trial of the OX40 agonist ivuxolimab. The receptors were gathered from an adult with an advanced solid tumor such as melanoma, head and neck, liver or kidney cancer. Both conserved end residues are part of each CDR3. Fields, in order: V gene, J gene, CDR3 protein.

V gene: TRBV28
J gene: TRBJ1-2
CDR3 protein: CASTDPVVYGYTF

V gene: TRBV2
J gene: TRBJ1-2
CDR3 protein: CASSEFGQGANYGYTF

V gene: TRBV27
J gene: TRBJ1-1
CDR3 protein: CATKGRAATEAFF

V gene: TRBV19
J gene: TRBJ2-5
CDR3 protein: CASSPGRGETQYF

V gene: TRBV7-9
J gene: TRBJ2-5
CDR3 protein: CASSLDRKETQYF

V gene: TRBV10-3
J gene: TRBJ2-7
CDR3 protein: CAISESLAVTYEQYF

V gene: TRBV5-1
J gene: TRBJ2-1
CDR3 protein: CASSETSGDYNEQFF

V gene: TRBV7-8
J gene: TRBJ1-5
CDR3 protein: CASSLASGTATVPQHF

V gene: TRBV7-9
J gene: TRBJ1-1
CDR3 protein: CASSPRVGITEAFF

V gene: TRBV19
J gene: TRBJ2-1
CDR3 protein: CASSTMAGGPVEQFF

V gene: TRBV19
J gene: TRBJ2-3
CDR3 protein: CASSTGTDTQYF

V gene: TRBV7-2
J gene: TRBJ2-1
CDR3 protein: CASSYRTGKGYEQFF

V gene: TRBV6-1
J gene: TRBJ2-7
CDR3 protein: CASSEARSYEQYF

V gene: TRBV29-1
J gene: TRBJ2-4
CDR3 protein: CSVEGGVAKNIQYF

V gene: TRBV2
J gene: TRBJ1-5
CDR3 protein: CAGRRAGAQPQHF

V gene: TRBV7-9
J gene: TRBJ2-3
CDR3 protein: CASSALIRTSGYTDTQYF

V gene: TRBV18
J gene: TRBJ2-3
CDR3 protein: CASSNEAHTTDTQYF

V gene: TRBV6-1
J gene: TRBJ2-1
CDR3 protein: CASRDREYNEQFF

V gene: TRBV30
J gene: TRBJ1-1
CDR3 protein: CAWSGLLGVGSEAFF

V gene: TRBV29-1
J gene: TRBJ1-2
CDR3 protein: CSAGTALGYTF

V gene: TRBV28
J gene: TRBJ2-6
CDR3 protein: CGARSSGANVLTF

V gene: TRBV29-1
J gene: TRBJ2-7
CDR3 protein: CSVTGQGYPYEQYF

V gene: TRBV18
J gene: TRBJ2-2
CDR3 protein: CASSPFDLGVAGELFF

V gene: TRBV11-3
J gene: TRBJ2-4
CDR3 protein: CASSLAAGGSKNIQYF

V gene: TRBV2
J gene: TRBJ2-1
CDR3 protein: CASSKGGQPQQFF

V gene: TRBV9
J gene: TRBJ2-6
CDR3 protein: CASSVGLYSGANVLTF

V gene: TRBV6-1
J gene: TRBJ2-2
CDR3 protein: CASHTFLGTGELFF

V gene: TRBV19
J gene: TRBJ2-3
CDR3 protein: CASSVRLAGIGTDTQYF

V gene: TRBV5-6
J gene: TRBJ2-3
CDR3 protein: CASSFRLSTDTQYF

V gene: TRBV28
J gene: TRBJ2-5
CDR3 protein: CASSSTMATGRETQYF

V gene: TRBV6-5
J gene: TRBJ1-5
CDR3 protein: CASSYSGSNQPQHF

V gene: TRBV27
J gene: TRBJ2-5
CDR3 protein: CASSLDSGFPRGTQYF

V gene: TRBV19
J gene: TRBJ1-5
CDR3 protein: CASSTGRIVGQPQHF

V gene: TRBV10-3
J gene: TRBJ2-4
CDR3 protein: CAISEETSGVLAKNIQYF

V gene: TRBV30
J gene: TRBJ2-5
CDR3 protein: CAWTSGYQETQYF

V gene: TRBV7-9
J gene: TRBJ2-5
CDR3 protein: CASSLFQGVLETQYF

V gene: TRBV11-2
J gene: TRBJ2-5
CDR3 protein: CASSLLRGGGETQYF

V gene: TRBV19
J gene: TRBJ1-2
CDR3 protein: CASTTGQGDGYTF

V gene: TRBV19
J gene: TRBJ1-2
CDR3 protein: CASSIRVNYGYTF

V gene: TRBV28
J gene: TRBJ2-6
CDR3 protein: CASSGASASGANVLTF

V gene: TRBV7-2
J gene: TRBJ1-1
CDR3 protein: CASSFSFSRLNTEAFF

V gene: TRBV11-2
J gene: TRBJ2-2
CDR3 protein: CASSPQRDRGKRDTGELFF

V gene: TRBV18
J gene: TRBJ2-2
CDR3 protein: CASSPQGNTGELFF

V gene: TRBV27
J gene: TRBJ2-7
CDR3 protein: CASSSGQTRYEQYF

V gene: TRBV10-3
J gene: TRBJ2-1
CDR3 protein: CAISSGEGNYDEQFF

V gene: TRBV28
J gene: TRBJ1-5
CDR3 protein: CASSGTRASNQPQHF

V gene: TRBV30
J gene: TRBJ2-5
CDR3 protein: CAWSVVAGVGETQYF

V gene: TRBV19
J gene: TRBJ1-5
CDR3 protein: CASSVGRANQPQHF

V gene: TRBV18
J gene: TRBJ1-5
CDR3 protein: CASSPVGVRNQPQHF

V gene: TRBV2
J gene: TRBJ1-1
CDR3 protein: CASSQGAGTEAFF

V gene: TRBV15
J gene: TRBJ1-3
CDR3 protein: CATSRDGRVGNTIYF

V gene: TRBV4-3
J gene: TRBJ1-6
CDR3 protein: CASSQDRGSTYNSPLHF

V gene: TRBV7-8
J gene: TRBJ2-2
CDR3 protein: CANRRTTSGTGELFF

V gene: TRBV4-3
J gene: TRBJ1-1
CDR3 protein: CASSQDRNTEAFF

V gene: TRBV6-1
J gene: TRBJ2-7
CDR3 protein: CASSERVRDARNYEQYF

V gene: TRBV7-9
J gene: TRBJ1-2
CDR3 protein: CASSLIPFSGYGYTF

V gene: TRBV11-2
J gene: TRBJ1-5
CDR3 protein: CASSPRPSNQPQHF

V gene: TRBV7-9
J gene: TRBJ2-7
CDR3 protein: CASSLARRDNSYEQYF

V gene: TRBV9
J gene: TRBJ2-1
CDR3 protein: CASSARADNEQFF

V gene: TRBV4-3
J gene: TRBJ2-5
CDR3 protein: CASSRVFKETQYF